This T cell receptor (beta chain) was sequenced during a study of T cell repertoires in cytomegalovirus infection. Across the whole study: CMV infection plus the matching HLA type was flagged by public TCR beta signatures.

In this sample, this clonotype turned up a few times. The target antigen is unknown. CDR3 length equals 13 residues. V was clipped by 7 bases and J by 6 bases; unmatched bases: 5. Germline assignment: CDR1 MNHEY and CDR2 SVGAGI. Regarding the study as a whole: HLA-C-restricted CMV-specific TCR beta clonotypes were dominant in the ex vivo response. Summed frequency of shared TCR beta families picked out CMV carriers who also had the relevant HLA.

TCRdb ran MiXCR on the reads and lists one entry per CDR3 protein. This sample yields around 530,000 distinct CDR3 sequences, of which around 27% are seen a single time; around 13% belongs to the top ten. V usage is TRBV6-5 and J usage is TRBJ1-2; 10 nucleotides align to TRBD1. This TCR was recovered from a human donor in good health (CMV status not recorded). Some clones in this sample may be carry-over from other donors' samples. The sequenced sample was PBMCs. The CDR3 nucleotides are TGTGCCAGCACTCGGGACAGGGGCCATGGCTACACCTTC. This gives the protein CASTRDRGHGYTF.